Presented here are 19 T cell receptor beta chains from one specimen sequenced in a study of cytomegalovirus exposure and HLA in healthy donors. Researchers ran the PCR with 60 Vbeta and 13 Jbeta primers. Libraries were prepared by immunoSEQ multiplex PCR; TCRdb keeps only in-frame clonotypes and omits some of them. The top ten hold less than 2% of the sample, which has 100,000 to 150,000 clones, around 80% seen once. Material: PBMCs. The receptors stem from a man aged 45-60 years in good health and CMV-seronegative.

CDR3 DNA sequence: TGTGCCAGCAGTGCCGAACAGGGGGCGGACTATGGCTACACCTTC. Its translation is CASSAEQGADYGYTF. The genes are TRBV6-1 and TRBJ1-2; 9 nucleotides line up with TRBD1. Germline V gene data show CDR1 as MNHNS and CDR2 as SASEGT. The V and J ends lost 4 bases and 3 bases, in that order; junction bases with no gene match: 6. The CDR3 length is 15 residues.

The rearrangement uses TRBV5-6 and TRBJ2-3; 10 bases are shared with TRBD2. CDR3 length: 18 amino acids. The V gene's germline CDR1 is SGHDT and CDR2 YYEEEE. Trimming cost V 1 base and J 1 base; bases outside gene matches: 9. The CDR3 nucleotides are TGTGCCAGCAGCTTGAAAAGGTCTAGCGGGGGCCGCACAGATACGCAGTATTTT. Amino acid sequence: CASSLKRSSGGRTDTQYF.

The CDR3 reads CASSLTASNTGELFF. CDR3 nucleotides: TGTGCCAGCAGCTTGACAGCTTCGAACACCGGGGAGCTGTTTTTT. V usage is TRBV5-4 and J usage is TRBJ2-2; D is uncertain. This CDR3 has 15 amino acids. Germline V gives CDR1 SGHNT, CDR2 YYREEE (reference sequence). V was trimmed by 1 base and J by 0 bases, leaving 7 bases between them.

V and J are TRBV6-1 and TRBJ2-5; 9 nucleotides match TRBD1. The CDR3 sequence is 14 residues long. Germline CDR1 reads MNHNS; CDR2 reads SASEGT. V lost 5 bases to trimming and J lost 7 bases; unmatched junction nucleotides: 8. The CDR3 nucleotides read TGTGCCAGCAGTAGTACGGGACAGGGCGGGACCCAGTACTTC. This gives the protein CASSSTGQGGTQYF.

The J gene is TRBJ1-2, the V gene TRBV4-3; 9 bases fit TRBD1. The CDR3 has 16 amino acids. Germline V lookup: CDR1 LGHNA, CDR2 YSLEER. Trimming cost V 0 bases and J 5 bases; bases outside gene matches: 7. The chain's CDR3 is CASSQDWGTGSYGYTF. For the CDR3, the DNA is TGCGCCAGCAGCCAAGATTGGGGGACAGGGTCGTATGGCTACACCTTC.

This clone was observed a few times. The CDR3 DNA is TGTGCCAGCAGCTCACCAGACCCATTGGGCGCAGATACGCAGTATTTT. Protein product: CASSSPDPLGADTQYF. The chain employs TRBV7-6 and TRBJ2-3; D unresolved. The germline V gene encodes CDR1 SGHVS and CDR2 FNYEAQ. V lost 4 bases to trimming and J lost 4 bases, with 18 bases between them. The CDR3 loop spans 16 amino acids.

This clone came up a few times. J is TRBJ1-1 and V is TRBV4-1, with D unresolved. The ends were cut back, 1 base at V and 1 base at J, with 4 bases in the middle. This CDR3 has 13 residues. The germline V gene encodes CDR1 MGHRA and CDR2 YSYEKL. CDR3 loop: CASSQGRNTEAFF. The CDR3 DNA sequence: TGCGCCAGCAGCCAAGGTCGGAACACTGAAGCTTTCTTT.

The chain is built from TRBV7-2 and TRBJ1-2, with 7 bases fitting TRBD1. Germline V lookup: CDR1 SGHTA, CDR2 FQGNSA. The CDR3 spans 15 residues. Losses at the gene ends were 2 bases for V and 2 bases for J; bases not matched to a gene: 5. CDR3 nucleotides: TGTGCCAGCAGCTTAACAAGGGGGCGAAACTATGGCTACACCTTC. This encodes CASSLTRGRNYGYTF. Drawing the rest from reference TRBV7-2 and TRBJ1-2, the complete variable domain is GAGVSQSPSNKVTEKGKDVELRCDPISGHTALYWYRQSLGQGLEFLIYFQGNSAPDKSGLPSDRFSAERTGGSVSTLTIQRTQQEDSAVYLCASSLTRGRNYGYTFGSGTRLTVV.

The chain is built from TRBV4-1 and TRBJ2-2; 11 nucleotides align to TRBD1. The V gene end was trimmed by 4 bases and the J gene end by 4 bases; junction bases not matched to a gene: 11. CDR3 length: 18 amino acids. Per the germline V gene, CDR1 is MGHRA and CDR2 is YSYEKL. The CDR3 region is CASSRQSGQGAGTGELFF. The CDR3 DNA sequence: TGCGCCAGCAGCCGCCAATCTGGACAGGGGGCGGGCACCGGGGAGCTGTTTTTT.

V is TRBV5-5 and J is TRBJ2-5; weak D call: TRBD2 (5 bases). The CDR3 consists of 16 residues. V lost 4 bases, J lost 4 bases, and 20 bases lay in between. Per germline, CDR1 SGHKS and CDR2 YYEKEE (reference sequence). CDR3 amino acids: CASSKVANPDLETQYF. The DNA for the CDR3 is TGTGCCAGCAGCAAGGTGGCGAATCCGGACTTAGAGACCCAGTACTTC.

The rearrangement links TRBV5-1 to TRBJ1-2; D gene unclear. This CDR3 contains 16 residues. Trimming took off 4 bases at V and 1 base at J, with 17 bases between the two ends. Germline assignment: CDR1 SGHRS and CDR2 YFSETQ. The CDR3 loop is CASSPAPAGINYGYTF. CDR3 DNA: TGCGCCAGCAGCCCAGCACCGGCAGGAATTAACTATGGCTACACCTTC. The whole variable domain, remainder taken from reference TRBV5-1 and TRBJ1-2, is KAGVTQTPRYLIKTRGQQVTLSCSPISGHRSVSWYQQTPGQGLQFLFEYFSETQRNKGNFPGRFSGRQFSNSRSEMNVSTLELGDSALYLCASSPAPAGINYGYTFGSGTRLTVV.

This clone came up once. The chain couples TRBV6-1 to TRBJ2-1; 8 bases are a match to TRBD1. CDR3 length: 13 amino acids. Germline assignment: CDR1 MNHNS and CDR2 SASEGT. Germline trimming cut 3 bases from V and 11 bases from J; bases unmatched to any gene: 6. The CDR3 DNA follows: TGTGCCAGCAGTGAGGACAGGGCAGGCCAGCAGTTCTTC. It is translated as CASSEDRAGQQFF.

The V and J genes are TRBV6-1 and TRBJ2-7; 10 bases line up with TRBD1. The J segment lost 4 bases and the V segment lost 2 bases, leaving 11 bases of the junction unmatched. Germline loops: CDR1 MNHNS, CDR2 SASEGT. The CDR3 spans 17 residues. The CDR3 loop is CASSELRNRDRGYEQYF. DNA of the CDR3: TGTGCCAGCAGTGAATTGAGAAACCGGGACAGGGGATACGAGCAGTACTTC.

The genes are TRBV7-2 and TRBJ2-3; the match to TRBD2 covers 9 bases. The germline V gene encodes CDR1 SGHTA and CDR2 FQGNSA. V lost 2 bases, J lost 14 bases, and 11 bases stayed unmatched. The CDR3 totals 14 residues. For the CDR3, the DNA is TGTGCCAGCAGCTTATCTAGCGGGGAACCAGGGCGGTATTTT. This sequence encodes CASSLSSGEPGRYF. The entire variable domain, with the rest obtained from reference TRBV7-2 and TRBJ2-3, is as follows: GAGVSQSPSNKVTEKGKDVELRCDPISGHTALYWYRQSLGQGLEFLIYFQGNSAPDKSGLPSDRFSAERTGGSVSTLTIQRTQQEDSAVYLCASSLSSGEPGRYFGPGTRLTVL.

V is TRBV19 and J is TRBJ1-1; D uncertain. V shed 5 bases and J shed 0 bases, with 13 bases lying between them. CDR1 and CDR2 (germline): LNHDA, SQIVND (reference sequence). The CDR3 consists of 15 residues. The DNA for the CDR3 is TGTGCCAGTAGTCCACCCTACGTTTTGAACACTGAAGCTTTCTTT. Protein product: CASSPPYVLNTEAFF.

The rearrangement uses TRBV15 and TRBJ2-1, with TRBD2 identical over 11 bases. V gave up 1 base and J gave up 3 bases; unmatched junction bases: 2. The CDR3 contains 16 residues. Germline V CDR1 and CDR2: LNHNV, YYDKDF (reference sequence). The CDR3 reads CATSRGSGGVYNEQFF. For the CDR3, the DNA is TGTGCCACCAGCAGAGGTAGCGGGGGGGTCTACAATGAGCAGTTCTTC.

This clone appeared a few times. The J gene is TRBJ1-5, the V gene TRBV10-1, with 8 bases lining up with TRBD1. Trimming took 6 bases from V and 0 from J; bases not matched to a gene: 4. This CDR3 comprises 15 residues. Germline V gene lookup returns CDR1 WNHNN and CDR2 SYGVQD (reference sequence). The CDR3 spells CASSRDRFSNQPQHF. The CDR3 nucleotides are TGCGCCAGCAGCCGGGACAGGTTTAGCAATCAGCCCCAGCATTTT.

This clone showed up just a few times. The CDR3 DNA reads as TGTGCCAGCAGCCCATACAGATACTATGGCTACACCTTC. Translation: CASSPYRYYGYTF. The V and J genes are TRBV7-2 and TRBJ1-2; D ambiguous. The germline V gene encodes CDR1 SGHTA and CDR2 FQGNSA. There are 13 residues in the CDR3. V gave up 5 bases and J gave up 3 bases, with 10 bases separating them.

This clone has just a few counts. Within the sample, other DNA sequences also encode this same CDR3. The chain carries TRBV6-5 and TRBJ2-1, with 9 bases fitting TRBD1. From germline, CDR1 is MNHEY and CDR2 SVGAGI. This CDR3 comprises 15 residues. V shed 0 bases and J 4 bases; nucleotides not matched to a gene: 1. The CDR3 DNA reads as TGTGCCAGCAGTTACTCCGGGACAGGGTACAATGAGCAGTTCTTC. Translation gives CASSYSGTGYNEQFF.